This is a list of T cell receptor beta chains from one sample in a study of blood T cell repertoires in COVID-19. TCRdb's table, derived via immunoSEQ multiplex PCR, lists solely in-frame clones and lacks some. The table shows under 85,000 clones, with about four fifths occurring only once. Source material: peripheral blood. These receptors were obtained from a middle-aged man with acute or convalescent COVID-19. Each CDR3 is given with its conserved first and last residue. The order of the fields is D gene, J gene, V gene, clone size, CDR3 protein, CDR3 DNA. The D gene is left open where the match is weak. Expanded clones are given a class, and other clones once, few, many or no size at all.

D gene: TRBD1
J gene: TRBJ2-3
V gene: TRBV6-4
clone size: -
CDR3 protein: CASKGQSTDTQYF
CDR3 DNA: TGTGCCAGCAAGGGACAGAGCACAGATACGCAGTATTTT

D gene: TRBD1
J gene: TRBJ1-5
V gene: TRBV28
clone size: -
CDR3 protein: CASTLGQGKNQPQHF
CDR3 DNA: TGTGCCAGCACCTTGGGACAGGGCAAAAATCAGCCCCAGCATTTT

D gene: TRBD2
J gene: TRBJ2-2
V gene: TRBV30
clone size: -
CDR3 protein: CAWRREGRGTGELFF
CDR3 DNA: TGTGCCTGGAGGCGGGAGGGGAGGGGCACCGGGGAGCTGTTTTTT

D gene: TRBD2
J gene: TRBJ2-5
V gene: TRBV6-5
clone size: -
CDR3 protein: CASNPSGGPKETQYF
CDR3 DNA: TGTGCCAGCAATCCTTCGGGGGGACCGAAGGAGACCCAGTACTTC

D gene: -
J gene: TRBJ2-3
V gene: TRBV7-2
clone size: -
CDR3 protein: CASSFRGRETDTQYF
CDR3 DNA: TGTGCCAGCAGCTTTAGGGGCAGGGAAACAGATACGCAGTATTTT

D gene: TRBD1
J gene: TRBJ2-7
V gene: TRBV3-1/TRBV3-2
clone size: -
CDR3 protein: CASSQALGQGARQYF
CDR3 DNA: TGTGCCAGCAGCCAAGCCTTAGGACAGGGGGCGCGTCAGTACTTC

D gene: TRBD1
J gene: TRBJ2-2
V gene: TRBV10-1
clone size: once
CDR3 protein: CASSEPGQGEGELFF
CDR3 DNA: TGCGCCAGCAGTGAGCCGGGACAGGGAGAGGGGGAGCTGTTTTTT

D gene: -
J gene: TRBJ2-2
V gene: TRBV6-2/TRBV6-3
clone size: -
CDR3 protein: CASSSSGYTGELFF
CDR3 DNA: TGTGCCAGCAGTTCAAGCGGATACACCGGGGAGCTGTTTTTT

D gene: -
J gene: TRBJ2-1
V gene: TRBV25-1
clone size: -
CDR3 protein: CASSAGGSYNEQFF
CDR3 DNA: TGTGCCAGCAGTGCAGGGGGGTCCTACAATGAGCAGTTCTTC

D gene: -
J gene: TRBJ1-1
V gene: TRBV3-1/TRBV3-2
clone size: -
CDR3 protein: CASSQVVRLSTEAFF
CDR3 DNA: TGTGCCAGCAGCCAAGTAGTCAGGCTGAGCACTGAAGCTTTCTTT

D gene: -
J gene: TRBJ1-5
V gene: TRBV28
clone size: -
CDR3 protein: CASRHRDILDQPQHF
CDR3 DNA: TGTGCCAGCAGACACCGGGACATCCTTGATCAGCCCCAGCATTTT

D gene: TRBD1
J gene: TRBJ2-7
V gene: TRBV9
clone size: -
CDR3 protein: CASTPGGGEFYEQYF
CDR3 DNA: TGTGCCAGCACCCCAGGGGGCGGGGAGTTTTACGAGCAGTACTTC

D gene: -
J gene: TRBJ2-7
V gene: TRBV9
clone size: -
CDR3 protein: CASSPRVGGIEQYF
CDR3 DNA: TGTGCCAGCAGCCCTCGGGTGGGAGGAATCGAGCAGTACTTC

D gene: -
J gene: TRBJ1-1
V gene: TRBV4-1
clone size: -
CDR3 protein: CASSQVLRLNTEAFF
CDR3 DNA: TGCGCCAGCAGCCAAGTTCTCAGGTTAAACACTGAAGCTTTCTTT

D gene: -
J gene: TRBJ2-7
V gene: TRBV7-2
clone size: -
CDR3 protein: CASSLGAGREQYF
CDR3 DNA: TGTGCCAGCAGCTTAGGAGCAGGGAGGGAGCAGTACTTC

D gene: -
J gene: TRBJ2-7
V gene: TRBV12-5
clone size: -
CDR3 protein: CASGLVRASTMDRSEQYF
CDR3 DNA: TGTGCTAGTGGTTTGGTCAGGGCGTCCACGATGGACCGGAGCGAGCAGTACTTC

D gene: -
J gene: TRBJ1-1
V gene: TRBV6-6
clone size: -
CDR3 protein: CASSYPKSTEAFF
CDR3 DNA: TGTGCCAGCAGTTACCCCAAATCCACTGAAGCTTTCTTT

D gene: -
J gene: TRBJ1-5
V gene: TRBV28
clone size: -
CDR3 protein: CASSPTPGGLNQPQHF
CDR3 DNA: TGTGCCAGCAGTCCCACCCCCGGGGGGTTGAATCAGCCCCAGCATTTT

D gene: TRBD1
J gene: TRBJ2-2
V gene: TRBV9
clone size: -
CDR3 protein: CASSADRGLIGELFF
CDR3 DNA: TGTGCCAGCAGCGCCGACAGGGGGCTTATCGGGGAGCTGTTTTTT

D gene: TRBD2
J gene: TRBJ2-7
V gene: TRBV25-1
clone size: -
CDR3 protein: CASSNVGGGRNEQYF
CDR3 DNA: TGTGCCAGCAGTAACGTCGGGGGGGGACGAAACGAGCAGTACTTC

D gene: TRBD1
J gene: TRBJ2-7
V gene: TRBV11-3
clone size: once
CDR3 protein: CASSHGQGAWEQYF
CDR3 DNA: TGTGCCAGCAGCCATGGACAGGGGGCGTGGGAGCAGTACTTC

D gene: TRBD1
J gene: TRBJ1-2
V gene: TRBV24-1
clone size: few
CDR3 protein: CATSGRARQGYYGYTF
CDR3 DNA: TGTGCCACCAGTGGGAGGGCCAGACAGGGATACTATGGCTACACCTTC